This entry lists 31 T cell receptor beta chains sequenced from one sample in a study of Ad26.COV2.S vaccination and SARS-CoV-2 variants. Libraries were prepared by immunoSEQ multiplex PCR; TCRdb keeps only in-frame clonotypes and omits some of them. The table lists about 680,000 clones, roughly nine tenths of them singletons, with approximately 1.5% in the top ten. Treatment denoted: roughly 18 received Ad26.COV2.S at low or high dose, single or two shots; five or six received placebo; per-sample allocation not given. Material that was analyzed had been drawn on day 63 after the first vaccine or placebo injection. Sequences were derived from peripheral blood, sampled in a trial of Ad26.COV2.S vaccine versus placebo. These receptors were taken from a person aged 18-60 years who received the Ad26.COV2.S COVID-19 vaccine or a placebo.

The CDR3 loop is CASRLSGQGYEQYF. CDR3 in DNA: TGTGCCAGCCGTTTATCGGGACAGGGATACGAGCAGTACTTC. This rearrangement joins TRBV6-5 to TRBJ2-7, with 9 nucleotides matching TRBD1. The trim removed 8 bases at V and 4 bases at J, leaving 9 bases unmatched. The V gene's germline CDR1 is MNHEY and CDR2 SVGAGI. The CDR3 is 14 amino acids.

The CDR3 DNA sequence: TGTGCCAGTAGTATAGGTCCAAGGGCTGGCACAGATACGCAGTATTTT. This sequence encodes CASSIGPRAGTDTQYF. The chain joins TRBV19 to TRBJ2-3; D unclear. V lost 1 base, J lost 1 base, and 12 bases lay in between. Looked up from germline, CDR1 is LNHDA and CDR2 is SQIVND (reference sequence). The CDR3 covers 16 residues.

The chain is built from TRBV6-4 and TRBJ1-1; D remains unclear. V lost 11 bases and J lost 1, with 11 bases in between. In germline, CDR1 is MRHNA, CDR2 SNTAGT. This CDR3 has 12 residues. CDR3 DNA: TGTGCCGCTCGACCCCAGAACACTGAAGCTTTCTTT. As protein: CAARPQNTEAFF.

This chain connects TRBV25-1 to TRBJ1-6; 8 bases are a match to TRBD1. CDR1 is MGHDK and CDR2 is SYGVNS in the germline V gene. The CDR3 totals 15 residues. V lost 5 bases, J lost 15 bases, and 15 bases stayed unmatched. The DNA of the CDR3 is TGTGCCAGCAGTCTTGGGCAGGGGGCCCCAGGTGTCCTCCACTTT. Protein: CASSLGQGAPGVLHF.

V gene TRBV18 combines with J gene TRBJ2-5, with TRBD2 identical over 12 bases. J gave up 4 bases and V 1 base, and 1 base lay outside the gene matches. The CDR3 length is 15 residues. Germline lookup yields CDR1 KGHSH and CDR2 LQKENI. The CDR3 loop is CASSPLGLAGETQYF. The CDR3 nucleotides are TGTGCCAGCTCACCACTGGGACTAGCGGGAGAGACCCAGTACTTC.

CDR3 DNA: TGTGCCATCCGGACTAGCGGGGGTTCAGATACGCAGTATTTT. It codes for CAIRTSGGSDTQYF. This sequence joins TRBV2 and TRBJ2-3; 13 bases map to TRBD2. Unmatched junction bases numbered 5, after V lost 10 bases and J lost 4 bases. Per germline, CDR1 SNHLY and CDR2 FYNNEI. The CDR3 spans 14 residues.

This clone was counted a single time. CDR3: CASSTLAGSTDTQYF. The CDR3 DNA reads TGTGCCAGCAGCACCCTAGCGGGGAGCACAGATACGCAGTATTTT. The chain links TRBV7-9 to TRBJ2-3; TRBD2 aligns across 9 bases. The V gene end was trimmed by 5 bases and the J gene end by 0 bases; junction bases not matched to a gene: 3. The CDR3 covers 15 residues. Germline CDR1 and CDR2: SEHNR and FQNEAQ (reference sequence).

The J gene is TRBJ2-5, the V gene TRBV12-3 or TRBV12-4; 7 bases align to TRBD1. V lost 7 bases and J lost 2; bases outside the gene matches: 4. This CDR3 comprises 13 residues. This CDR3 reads CASNRQGQETQYF. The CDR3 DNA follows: TGTGCCAGCAACCGACAGGGTCAAGAGACCCAGTACTTC.

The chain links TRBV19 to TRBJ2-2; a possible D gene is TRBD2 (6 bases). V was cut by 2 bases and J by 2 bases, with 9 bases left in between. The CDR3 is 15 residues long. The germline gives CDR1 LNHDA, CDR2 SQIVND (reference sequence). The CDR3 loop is CASSITGANTGELFF. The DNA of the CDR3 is TGTGCCAGTAGTATAACGGGAGCCAACACCGGGGAGCTGTTTTTT.

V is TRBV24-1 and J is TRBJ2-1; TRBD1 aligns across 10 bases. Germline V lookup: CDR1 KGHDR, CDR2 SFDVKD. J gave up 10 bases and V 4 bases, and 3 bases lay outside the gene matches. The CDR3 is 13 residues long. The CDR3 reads CATSEGQGEEQFF. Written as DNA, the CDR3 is TGTGCCACCAGTGAAGGACAGGGGGAAGAGCAGTTCTTC.

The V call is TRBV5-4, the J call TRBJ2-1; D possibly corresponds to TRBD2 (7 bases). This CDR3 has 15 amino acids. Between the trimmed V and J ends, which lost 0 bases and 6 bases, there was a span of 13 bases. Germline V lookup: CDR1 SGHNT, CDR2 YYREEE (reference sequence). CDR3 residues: CASSLEGGGSNEQFF. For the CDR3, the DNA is TGTGCCAGCAGCTTGGAAGGGGGAGGGAGCAATGAGCAGTTCTTC.

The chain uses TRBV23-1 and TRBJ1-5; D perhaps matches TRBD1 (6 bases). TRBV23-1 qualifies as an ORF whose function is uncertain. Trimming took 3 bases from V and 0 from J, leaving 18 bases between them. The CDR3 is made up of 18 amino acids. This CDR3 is CASSHLDRPLYSNQPQHF. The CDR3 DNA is TGCGCCAGCAGTCACCTAGACAGGCCTCTCTATAGCAATCAGCCCCAGCATTTT.

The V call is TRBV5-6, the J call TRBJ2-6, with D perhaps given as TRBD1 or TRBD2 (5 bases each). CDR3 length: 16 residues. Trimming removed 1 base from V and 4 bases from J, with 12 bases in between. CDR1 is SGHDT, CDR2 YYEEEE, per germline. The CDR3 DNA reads TGTGCCAGCAGCTTGTCTCCCGGGGCCGGGGCCAACGTCCTGACTTTC. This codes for CASSLSPGAGANVLTF.

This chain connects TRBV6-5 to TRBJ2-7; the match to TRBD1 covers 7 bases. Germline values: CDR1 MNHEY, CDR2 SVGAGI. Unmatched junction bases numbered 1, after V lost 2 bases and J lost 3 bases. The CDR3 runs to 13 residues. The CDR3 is CASSYHRGYEQYF. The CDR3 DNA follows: TGTGCCAGCAGTTACCACAGGGGCTACGAGCAGTACTTC.

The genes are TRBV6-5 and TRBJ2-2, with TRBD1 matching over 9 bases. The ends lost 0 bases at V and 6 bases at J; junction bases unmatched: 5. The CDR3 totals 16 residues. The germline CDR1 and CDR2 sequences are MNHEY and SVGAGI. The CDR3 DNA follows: TGTGCCAGCAGTTACTCTGGGACAGGGAAGTCCGGGGAGCTGTTTTTT. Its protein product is CASSYSGTGKSGELFF.

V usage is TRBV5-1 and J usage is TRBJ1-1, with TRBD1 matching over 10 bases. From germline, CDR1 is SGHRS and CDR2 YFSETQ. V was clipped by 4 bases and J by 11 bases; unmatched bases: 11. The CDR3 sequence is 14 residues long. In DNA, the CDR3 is TGCGCCAGCAGCCCGGACAGGGGGAGAGGTGGGGCTTTCTTT. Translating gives CASSPDRGRGGAFF. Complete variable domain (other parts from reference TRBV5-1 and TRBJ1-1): KAGVTQTPRYLIKTRGQQVTLSCSPISGHRSVSWYQQTPGQGLQFLFEYFSETQRNKGNFPGRFSGRQFSNSRSEMNVSTLELGDSALYLCASSPDRGRGGAFFGQGTRLTVV.

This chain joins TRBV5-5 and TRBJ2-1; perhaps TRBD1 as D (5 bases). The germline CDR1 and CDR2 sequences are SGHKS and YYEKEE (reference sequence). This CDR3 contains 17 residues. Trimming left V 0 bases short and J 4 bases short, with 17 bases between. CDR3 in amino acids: CASSLADPWQGYNEQFF. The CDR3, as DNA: TGTGCCAGCAGCTTGGCGGACCCGTGGCAGGGTTACAATGAGCAGTTCTTC.

CDR3 loop: CASRVLSSGAHNEQFF. Written as DNA, the CDR3 is TGTGCCAGCAGAGTACTTTCTAGCGGCGCCCACAATGAGCAGTTCTTC. The chain employs TRBV6-4 and TRBJ2-1; 7 bases agree with TRBD2. The CDR3 is 16 amino acids. Germline lookup yields CDR1 MRHNA and CDR2 SNTAGT. Trimming cost V 6 bases and J 5 bases; bases outside gene matches: 13.

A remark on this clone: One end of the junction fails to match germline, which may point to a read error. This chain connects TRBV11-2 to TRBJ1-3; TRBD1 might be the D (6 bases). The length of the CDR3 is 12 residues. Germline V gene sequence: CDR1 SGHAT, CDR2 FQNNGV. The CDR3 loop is CASSLRNRDADF. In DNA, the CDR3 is TGTGCCAGCAGCTTAAGGAACAGGGATGCAGATTTT.

As DNA, the CDR3 is TGTGCCAGCAGCTTAGACAGGGGGTACACCGGGGAGCTGTTTTTT. This codes for CASSLDRGYTGELFF. V is TRBV11-2 and J is TRBJ2-2, with 7 nucleotides matching TRBD1. The CDR3 is 15 residues long. The V segment lost 0 bases and the J segment 3 bases; nucleotides outside the gene matches: 1. The V gene's germline CDR1 is SGHAT and CDR2 FQNNGV.

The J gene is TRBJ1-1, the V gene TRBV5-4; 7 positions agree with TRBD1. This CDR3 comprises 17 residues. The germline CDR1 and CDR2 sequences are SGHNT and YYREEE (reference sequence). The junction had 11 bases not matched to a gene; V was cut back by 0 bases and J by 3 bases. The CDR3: CASSLEFRRRGDTEAFF. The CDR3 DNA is TGTGCCAGCAGCTTGGAGTTTAGGCGCAGGGGGGACACTGAAGCTTTCTTT.

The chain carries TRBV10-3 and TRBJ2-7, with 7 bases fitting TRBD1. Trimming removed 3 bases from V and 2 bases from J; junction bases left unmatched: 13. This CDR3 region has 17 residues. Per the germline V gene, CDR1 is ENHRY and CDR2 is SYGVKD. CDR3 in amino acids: CAISDGPPGQTTYEQYF. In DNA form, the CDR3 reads TGTGCCATCAGTGACGGCCCCCCGGGACAGACAACCTACGAGCAGTACTTC.

CDR3 loop: CASSQVAGYGYTF. CDR3 DNA sequence: TGTGCCAGCAGCCAAGTTGCCGGCTATGGCTACACCTTC. The rearrangement joins TRBV3-1 (or the pseudogene TRBV3-2) to TRBJ1-2; no reliable D call. CDR3 length equals 13 residues. V lost 1 base, J lost 4 bases, and 7 bases lay in between. The germline gives CDR1 LGHDT, CDR2 YNNKEL (reference sequence).

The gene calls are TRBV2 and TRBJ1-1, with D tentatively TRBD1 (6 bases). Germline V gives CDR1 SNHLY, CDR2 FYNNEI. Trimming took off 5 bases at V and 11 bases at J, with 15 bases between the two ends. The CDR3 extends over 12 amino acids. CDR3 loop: CASSIQGYRAFF. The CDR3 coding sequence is TGTGCCAGCAGTATCCAGGGGTATCGGGCTTTCTTT.

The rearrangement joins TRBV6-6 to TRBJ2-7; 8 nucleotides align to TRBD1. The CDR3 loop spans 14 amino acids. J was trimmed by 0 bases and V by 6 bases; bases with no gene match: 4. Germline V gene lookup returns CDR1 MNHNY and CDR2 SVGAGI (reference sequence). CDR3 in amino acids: CASSADRDSYEQYF. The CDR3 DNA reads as TGTGCCAGCAGCGCGGACAGGGACTCCTACGAGCAGTACTTC.

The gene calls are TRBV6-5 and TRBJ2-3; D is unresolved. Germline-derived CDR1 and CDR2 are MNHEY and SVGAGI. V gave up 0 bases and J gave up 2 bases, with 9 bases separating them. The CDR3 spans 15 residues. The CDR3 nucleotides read TGTGCCAGCAGTTACTCGCTGGACCCCACAGATACGCAGTATTTT. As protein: CASSYSLDPTDTQYF.

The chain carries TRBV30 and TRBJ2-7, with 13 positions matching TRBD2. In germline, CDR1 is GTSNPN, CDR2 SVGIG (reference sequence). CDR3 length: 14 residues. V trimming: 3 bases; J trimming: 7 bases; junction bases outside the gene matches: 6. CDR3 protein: CAWSELAGGVEQYF. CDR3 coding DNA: TGTGCCTGGAGCGAACTAGCGGGAGGGGTTGAGCAGTACTTC.

CDR3 DNA: TGTGCCAGCAGTTACTTGACTAGGGGAAGCCAAGAGACCCAGTACTTC. This sequence encodes CASSYLTRGSQETQYF. The genes are TRBV6-5 and TRBJ2-5; tentative D call: TRBD2 (6 bases). With 1 base removed from V and 1 base from J, the gap between germline ends came to 13 bases. There are 16 residues in the CDR3. Germline V gives CDR1 MNHEY, CDR2 SVGAGI.

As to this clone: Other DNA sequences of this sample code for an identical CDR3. The CDR3 DNA sequence: TGTGCCAGCTCCCCAGGAGGGGGCGAGACCCAGTACTTC. Residues: CASSPGGGETQYF. The chain links TRBV18 to TRBJ2-5, with TRBD1 as a possible D gene (7 bases). The V gene lost 6 bases and the J gene lost 5 bases, with 13 bases spanning the gap. The CDR3 consists of 13 residues. CDR1 KGHSH and CDR2 LQKENI come from the germline V gene.

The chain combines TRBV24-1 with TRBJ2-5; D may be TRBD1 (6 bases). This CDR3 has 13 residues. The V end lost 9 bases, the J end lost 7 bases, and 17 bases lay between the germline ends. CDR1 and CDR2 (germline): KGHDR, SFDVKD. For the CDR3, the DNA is TGTGCCACCGAACAGGGTCCGATTGGGACCCAGTACTTC. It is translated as CATEQGPIGTQYF.

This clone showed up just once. The CDR3: CASSEARVYVYAEAFF. CDR3 nucleotide sequence: TGCGCCAGCAGTGAGGCAAGGGTTTACGTTTATGCTGAAGCTTTCTTT. The V call is TRBV10-1, the J call TRBJ1-1; D call uncertain. The CDR3 runs to 16 residues. Germline V gives CDR1 WNHNN, CDR2 SYGVQD (reference sequence). With 2 bases removed from V and 6 bases from J, the gap between germline ends came to 19 bases.